These T cell receptor beta chains were read from a single sample in a study of Tregs in tolerant kidney transplant recipients. Assay used: immunoSEQ multiplex PCR; TCRdb lists only in-frame clones, some missing. This sample has around 120,000 clones, with around nine tenths found just once. Sequencing was carried out using CD4+ T cells from blood. Receptors were obtained from a human donor in good health. Each CDR3 is given with its conserved first and last residue. A D gene is named only where the DNA matches it firmly. The size of a clone is reported for some rows only, either as once, few or many, or as a class for expanded clones.

TRBJ2-1 | - | TRBV29-1 | - | TGCAGCGTTGAACGGGGGAGCTCCTACAATGAGCAGTTCTTC | CSVERGSSYNEQFF
TRBJ2-1 | - | TRBV5-1 | - | TGCGCCAGCAGCTTGGGGGACCCCTACAATGAGCAGTTCTTC | CASSLGDPYNEQFF
TRBJ1-5 | - | TRBV5-5 | - | TGTGCCAGCAGCCCTACAGCGGTGGGCAATCAGCCCCAGCATTTT | CASSPTAVGNQPQHF
TRBJ2-2 | - | TRBV5-1 | TRBD1 | TGCGCCAGCAGCGCCGGGACAGGTCCTTACACCGGGGAGCTGTTTTTT | CASSAGTGPYTGELFF
TRBJ2-2 | - | TRBV5-1 | TRBD1 | TGCGCCAGCAGCTTGGGGGGACAGTACACCGGGGAGCTGTTTTTT | CASSLGGQYTGELFF
TRBJ1-2 | - | TRBV9 | TRBD1 | TGTGCCAGCAGCGCGACAGGGAGTTCTAACTATGGCTACACCTTC | CASSATGSSNYGYTF
TRBJ1-5 | few | TRBV2 | - | TGTGCCAGCAGTGCCTACATCCAGCCCCAGCATTTT | CASSAYIQPQHF
TRBJ2-7 | - | TRBV5-5 | TRBD2 | TGTGCCAGCAGCACTCCGGGACTAGTTGGCTACGAGCAGTACTTC | CASSTPGLVGYEQYF
TRBJ2-1 | - | TRBV7-3 | - | TGTGCCAGCAGCTTAACGGTGGGGACCCCATACAATGAGCAGTTCTTC | CASSLTVGTPYNEQFF
TRBJ2-7 | - | TRBV25-1 | - | TGTGCCAGCAGTGGGGACTTCTCCTACGAGCAGTACTTC | CASSGDFSYEQYF
TRBJ1-4 | - | TRBV9 | - | TGTGCCAGCAGCCCCGCAGGGACTGAAAAACTGTTTTTT | CASSPAGTEKLFF
TRBJ2-7 | once | TRBV7-2 | - | TGTGCCAGCAGCACCCGGACAGTGGGGTCCTACGAGCAGTACTTC | CASSTRTVGSYEQYF
TRBJ2-5 | - | TRBV7-9 | TRBD1 | TGTGCCAGCAGCTTGTTCGGCAGGGGGCGCGGAGAGACCCAGTACTTC | CASSLFGRGRGETQYF
TRBJ2-2 | - | TRBV19 | - | TGTGCCAGTAGTATAGTAGGGGTAGCGGAGAACACCGGGGAGCTGTTTTTT | CASSIVGVAENTGELFF
TRBJ1-5 | once | TRBV6-1 | - | TGTGCCAGCAGTGTGGGGGAAACCCAGCATTTT | CASSVGETQHF
TRBJ1-5 | - | TRBV28 | - | TGTGCCAGCAGTTCGGACAAGCAGGGTGATCAGCCCCAGCATTTT | CASSSDKQGDQPQHF
TRBJ2-1 | - | TRBV7-3 | - | TGTGCCAGCAGCGCTACAGGAGACTCCTACAATGAGCAGTTCTTC | CASSATGDSYNEQFF